What follows are 22 T cell receptor beta chains derived from one specimen sequenced in a study of CD4 T cell repertoires in COVID-19. The memory T cells were sequenced right after ex vivo isolation, without culture. The method was immunoSEQ multiplex PCR; TCRdb's version includes in-frame clones alone and lacks a portion of them. The sample carries about 24,000 clones, about 94% recorded once. Sequences were derived from circulating follicular helper CD4+ T cells (cTfh) from blood, sampled before the COVID-19 pandemic. The receptors come from a human donor who had COVID-19.

The CDR3 region is CASSVYRDQPQHF. The CDR3 region has the DNA TGTGCCAGCAGCGTGTACAGAGATCAGCCCCAGCATTTT. The genes are TRBV6-5 and TRBJ1-5; no firm D call. The CDR3 runs to 13 residues. Looked up from germline, CDR1 is MNHEY and CDR2 is SVGAGI. Trimming stripped 6 bases from V and 5 bases from J, with 11 bases between.

CDR3 bases: TGTGCCAGCAGCCCCACCGGACAGGGGGGTGGCTACACCTTC. It yields the protein CASSPTGQGGGYTF. This chain links TRBV11-2 with TRBJ1-2; 10 bases are shared with TRBD1. V trimming: 5 bases; J trimming: 7 bases; junction bases outside the gene matches: 7. Germline lookup yields CDR1 SGHAT and CDR2 FQNNGV. The CDR3 is made up of 14 amino acids.

The V gene is TRBV23-1, the J gene TRBJ2-3, with 14 bases that match TRBD2. TRBV23-1 is an ORF; its function is uncertain. The CDR3 has 20 amino acids. Germline trimming cut 2 bases from V and 0 bases from J; bases unmatched to any gene: 10. CDR3 nucleotides: TGCGCCAGCAGTCAACCTGCGGGGACTAGCGGGAGACTTAGCACAGATACGCAGTATTTT. It is translated as CASSQPAGTSGRLSTDTQYF.

The chain links TRBV30 to TRBJ2-1, with 8 bases lining up with TRBD2. The V gene's germline CDR1 is GTSNPN and CDR2 SVGIG (reference sequence). The CDR3 is 15 amino acids. V trimming: 7 bases; J trimming: 5 bases; junction bases outside the gene matches: 13. In nucleotides, the CDR3 is TGTGCCTCCGTAGCGGGATCGGACCTAAACAATGAGCAGTTCTTC. Residues: CASVAGSDLNNEQFF.

The chain joins TRBV6-6 to TRBJ2-1, with D possibly being TRBD2 (5 bases). This CDR3 is built from 14 residues. Germline CDR1 reads MNHNY; CDR2 reads SVGAGI (reference sequence). Trimming shortened V by 10 bases and J by 0 bases, and 13 bases separated the two germline ends. CDR3 residues: CATQAASSYNEQFF. The CDR3 DNA follows: TGTGCCACCCAAGCGGCTAGCTCCTACAATGAGCAGTTCTTC.

The rearrangement joins TRBV28 to TRBJ1-1; no reliable D call. Germline values: CDR1 MDHEN, CDR2 SYDVKM. Trimming removed 7 bases from V and 4 bases from J, with 19 bases in between. CDR3 length: 15 amino acids. CDR3 coding DNA: TGTGCCAGCACCCGCGCGGAAAACCCCAGCACTGAAGCTTTCTTT. This gives the protein CASTRAENPSTEAFF.

The chain combines TRBV6-6 with TRBJ2-5, with 7 bases matching TRBD1. The trim removed 2 bases at V and 5 bases at J, leaving 8 bases unmatched. CDR1 is MNHNY, CDR2 SVGAGI, per germline (reference sequence). CDR3 size: 15 residues. The CDR3 loop reads CASSYPPGQKETQYF. DNA for the CDR3: TGTGCCAGCAGTTACCCACCGGGACAGAAGGAGACCCAGTACTTC.

This clone occurred once. V usage is TRBV5-1 and J usage is TRBJ1-1; D is uncertain. The CDR3 consists of 14 residues. Germline-derived CDR1 and CDR2 are SGHRS and YFSETQ. Trimming removed 0 bases from V and 13 bases from J, with 19 bases in between. CDR3 sequence (DNA): TGCGCCAGCAGCTTGGATCGTCCACCTGACGAGGGTTTCTTT. It yields the protein CASSLDRPPDEGFF.

The chain couples TRBV6-1 to TRBJ2-5; 11 bases map to TRBD2. This CDR3 has 13 residues. V lost 7 bases, J lost 5 bases, and 3 bases stayed unmatched. The germline V gene has CDR1 MNHNS and CDR2 SASEGT. CDR3 amino acids: CASTRLAGETQYF. The CDR3, as DNA: TGTGCCAGCACGCGACTAGCGGGGGAGACCCAGTACTTC.

The chain links TRBV5-6 to TRBJ1-1; D gene unclear. CDR1 and CDR2 from the germline V gene are SGHDT and YYEEEE. Trimming shortened V by 2 bases and J by 5 bases, and 16 bases separated the two germline ends. This CDR3 spans 15 amino acids. CDR3 amino acids: CASSFPESGRTEAFF. In DNA form, the CDR3 reads TGTGCCAGCAGCTTTCCTGAAAGCGGGCGGACTGAAGCTTTCTTT.

The chain links TRBV7-3 to TRBJ2-3, with TRBD2 matching over 11 bases. The CDR3 loop spans 17 amino acids. Looked up from germline, CDR1 is SGHTA and CDR2 is FQGTGA. V shed 1 base and J 2 bases; nucleotides not matched to a gene: 5. The CDR3 loop is CASSLRPSGGITDTQYF. CDR3 DNA: TGTGCCAGCAGCTTAAGGCCTAGCGGGGGGATCACAGATACGCAGTATTTT. Full variable domain (missing parts from reference TRBV7-3 and TRBJ2-3): GAGVSQTPSNKVTEKGKYVELRCDPISGHTALYWYRQSLGQGPEFLIYFQGTGAADDSGLPNDRFFAVRPEGSVSTLKIQRTERGDSAVYLCASSLRPSGGITDTQYFGPGTRLTVL.

This sequence joins TRBV7-9 and TRBJ2-2, with 8 bases lining up with TRBD2. CDR1 is SEHNR and CDR2 is FQNEAQ in the germline V gene (reference sequence). V shed 4 bases, J shed 0 bases, and the junction held 7 bases outside the gene matches. CDR3 length: 17 residues. CDR3: CASSSGLDLTNTGELFF. The CDR3 DNA sequence: TGTGCCAGCAGCTCGGGACTAGATCTTACGAACACCGGGGAGCTGTTTTTT.

The CDR3 reads CSVVGGRTDTQYF. The CDR3 coding sequence is TGCAGCGTTGTAGGAGGGAGAACAGATACGCAGTATTTT. The chain employs TRBV29-1 and TRBJ2-3; a weak D match, TRBD2 (6 bases). V lost 4 bases and J lost 3, with 11 bases in between. Looked up from germline, CDR1 is SQVTM and CDR2 is ANQGSEA. The CDR3 sequence is 13 residues long.

The V gene is TRBV2, the J gene TRBJ2-1, with 15 positions matching TRBD2. CDR1 SNHLY and CDR2 FYNNEI come from the germline V gene. The J segment lost 6 bases and the V segment lost 5 bases, leaving 8 bases of the junction unmatched. The CDR3 has 17 residues. The CDR3 loop reads CASSTGLAGGFGNEQFF. The CDR3 DNA sequence: TGTGCCAGCAGTACCGGACTAGCGGGGGGGTTTGGCAATGAGCAGTTCTTC.

The chain has TRBV7-8 and TRBJ1-4, with no clear D. The CDR3 runs to 15 residues. The ends were cut back, 2 bases at V and 8 bases at J, with 15 bases in the middle. Germline loops: CDR1 SGHVS, CDR2 FQNEAQ. CDR3 in amino acids: CASSLNDKLSEKLFF. For the CDR3, the DNA is TGTGCCAGCAGCTTAAACGATAAGTTAAGCGAAAAACTGTTTTTT.

By share of the sample, this clone is medium-sized (0.01 to 0.1%). Here the CDR3 reads CASKEQGFEKLFF. CDR3 coding DNA: TGTGCCAGCAAGGAACAGGGGTTTGAAAAACTGTTTTTT. This rearrangement joins TRBV6-1 to TRBJ1-4, with 7 bases aligning to TRBD1. Germline CDR1 MNHNS, CDR2 SASEGT. V shed 7 bases and J 7 bases; nucleotides not matched to a gene: 6. This CDR3 spans 13 amino acids.

The rearrangement joins TRBV6-1 to TRBJ1-2; perhaps TRBD1 as D (5 bases). Looked up from germline, CDR1 is MNHNS and CDR2 is SASEGT. V gave up 2 bases and J gave up 8 bases, with 18 bases separating them. The CDR3 extends over 15 amino acids. The CDR3 protein is CASSEIGSGRGGYTF. CDR3 sequence (DNA): TGTGCCAGCAGTGAAATCGGTTCCGGTCGGGGGGGCTACACCTTC.

The V call is TRBV9, the J call TRBJ2-3; TRBD1 is a possible D gene (7 bases). V was clipped by 4 bases and J by 0 bases, with 18 bases between them. The CDR3 runs 17 residues. Germline-derived CDR1 and CDR2 are SGDLS and YYNGEE. Written as DNA, the CDR3 is TGTGCCAGCAGCCCACGACAGGGAGGTGTCAGCACAGATACGCAGTATTTT. As protein: CASSPRQGGVSTDTQYF. Variable domain in full (rest from reference TRBV9 and TRBJ2-3): DSGVTQTPKHLITATGQRVTLRCSPRSGDLSVYWYQQSLDQGLQFLIQYYNGEERAKGNILERFSAQQFPDLHSELNLSSLELGDSALYFCASSPRQGGVSTDTQYFGPGTRLTVL.

This clone was found once. The CDR3 reads CASSQRAGRGYTF. CDR3 DNA sequence: TGTGCCAGCAGTCAAAGGGCGGGGCGCGGCTACACCTTC. The chain links TRBV6-1 to TRBJ1-2; D perhaps matches TRBD1 (5 bases). V was clipped by 5 bases and J by 8 bases, with 15 bases between them. CDR1 and CDR2 from the germline V gene are MNHNS and SASEGT. This CDR3 is built from 13 residues.

This chain joins TRBV5-1 and TRBJ2-5; TRBD2 is a possible D gene (5 bases). Germline V gene data show CDR1 as SGHRS and CDR2 as YFSETQ. The CDR3 runs 17 residues. V was cut by 0 bases and J by 2 bases, with 17 bases left in between. This chain's CDR3 is CASSLAPGEGIQETQYF. CDR3 in DNA: TGCGCCAGCAGCTTGGCCCCCGGGGAAGGAATACAAGAGACCCAGTACTTC.

The J gene is TRBJ2-4, the V gene TRBV18; 11 bases map to TRBD1. Germline V gene sequence: CDR1 KGHSH, CDR2 LQKENI. V lost 3 bases to trimming and J lost 7 bases; unmatched junction nucleotides: 8. CDR3 length: 16 residues. The CDR3 DNA follows: TGTGCCAGCTCACCGAGGACAGGGGGCGATGGGAACATTCAGTACTTC. It specifies CASSPRTGGDGNIQYF.

This sequence joins TRBV4-1 and TRBJ2-5; perhaps TRBD2 as D (6 bases). The length of the CDR3 is 15 residues. Trimming took 0 bases from V and 5 from J, leaving 13 bases between them. Germline CDR1 reads MGHRA; CDR2 reads YSYEKL. The CDR3 loop reads CASSQENGGRETQYF. CDR3 coding DNA: TGCGCCAGCAGCCAAGAAAATGGAGGGAGGGAGACCCAGTACTTC.